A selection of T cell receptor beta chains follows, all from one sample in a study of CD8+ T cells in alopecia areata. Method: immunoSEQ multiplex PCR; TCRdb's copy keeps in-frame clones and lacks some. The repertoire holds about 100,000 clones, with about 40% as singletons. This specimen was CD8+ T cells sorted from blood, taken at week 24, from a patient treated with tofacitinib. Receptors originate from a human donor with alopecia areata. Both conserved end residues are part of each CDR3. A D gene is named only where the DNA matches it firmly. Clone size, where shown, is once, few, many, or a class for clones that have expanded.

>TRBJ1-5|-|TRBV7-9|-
TGTGCCAGCAGCTTAGAGAGCAATCAGCCCCAGCATTTT
CASSLESNQPQHF
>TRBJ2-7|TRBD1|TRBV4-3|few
TGCGCCAGCAGCCCGTACAGGGGGAGAACCTACGAGCAGTACTTC
CASSPYRGRTYEQYF
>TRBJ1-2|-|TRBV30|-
TGTGCCTGGAGTGAGTCGTGGCCCCTCTACACCTTC
CAWSESWPLYTF
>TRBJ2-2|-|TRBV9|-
TGTGCCAGCAGCGTAGCTTCGATTAGCGAAGTATCCGGGGAGCTGTTTTTT
CASSVASISEVSGELFF
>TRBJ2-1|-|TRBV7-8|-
TGTGCCAGCAGCTTAGTAACTAGTGTCGATGAGCAGTTCTTC
CASSLVTSVDEQFF
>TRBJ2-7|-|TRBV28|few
TGTGCCAGCAGTCTACCCCGGGACATAAGCTACGAGCAGTACTTC
CASSLPRDISYEQYF
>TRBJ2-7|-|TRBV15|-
TGTGCCACCAGCAGAGTAGAGAGGGTGAGTGAGCAGTACTTC
CATSRVERVSEQYF
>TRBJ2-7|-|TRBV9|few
TGTGCCAGCAGCGTCGGGACCTACTCCTACGAGCAGTACTTC
CASSVGTYSYEQYF
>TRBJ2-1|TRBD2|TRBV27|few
TGTGCCAGCAGAACGGGAGGGTCTGACAATGAGCAGTTCTTC
CASRTGGSDNEQFF
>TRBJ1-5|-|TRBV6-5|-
TGTGCCAGCAGCCCTGGGCCGCAGCCCCAGCATTTT
CASSPGPQPQHF
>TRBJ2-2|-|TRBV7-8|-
TGTGCCAGCAGCTTAGTAGCTACCGGGGAGCTGTTTTTT
CASSLVATGELFF
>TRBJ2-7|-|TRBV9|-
TGTGCCAGCAGCCATGCCACTCTGGGGGAGCAGTACTTC
CASSHATLGEQYF
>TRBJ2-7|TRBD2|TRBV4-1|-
TGCGCCAGCAGCCAAGAGGCGCGCGGGAGGGCTAGGGAGCAGTACTTC
CASSQEARGRAREQYF
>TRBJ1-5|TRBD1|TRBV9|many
TGTGCCAGCAGCGACGGGACAGATCAGCCCCAGCATTTT
CASSDGTDQPQHF
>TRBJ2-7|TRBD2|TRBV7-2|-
TGTGCCAGCAGCTCTGAAGGACTAGCGGGAGGGTACGAGCAGTACTTC
CASSSEGLAGGYEQYF
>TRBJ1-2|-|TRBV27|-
TGTGCCAGCAGTAGGAGGGGTACCTATGGCTACACCTTC
CASSRRGTYGYTF
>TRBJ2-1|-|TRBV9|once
TGTGCCAGCAGCAATTACAATGAGCAGTTCTTC
CASSNYNEQFF
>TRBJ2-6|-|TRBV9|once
TGTGCCAGCAGCCCGCCGTCGGCCAACGTCCTGACTTTC
CASSPPSANVLTF
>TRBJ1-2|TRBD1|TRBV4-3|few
TGCGCCAGCAGCCAAGTGTTAAGACAGGGAAGAGGTGGCTACACCTTC
CASSQVLRQGRGGYTF
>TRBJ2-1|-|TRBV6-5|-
TGTGCCAGCAGTTACTCGTGGCAGGGAGCCTACAATGAGCAGTTCTTC
CASSYSWQGAYNEQFF
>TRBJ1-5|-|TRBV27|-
TGTGCCAGCAGTTTGCGGCCTTACGGGGATCAGCCCCAGCATTTT
CASSLRPYGDQPQHF
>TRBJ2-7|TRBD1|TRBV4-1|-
TGCGCCAGCAGCCAAGAAGTGACAGGGTCCTACGAGCAGTACTTC
CASSQEVTGSYEQYF